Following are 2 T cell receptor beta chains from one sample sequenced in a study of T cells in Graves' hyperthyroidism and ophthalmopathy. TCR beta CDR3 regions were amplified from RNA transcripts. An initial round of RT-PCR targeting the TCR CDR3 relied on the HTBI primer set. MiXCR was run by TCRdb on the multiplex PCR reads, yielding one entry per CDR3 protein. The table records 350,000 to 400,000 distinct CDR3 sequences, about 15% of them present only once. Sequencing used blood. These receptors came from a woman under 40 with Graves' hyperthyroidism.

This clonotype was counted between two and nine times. The CDR3 DNA sequence: TGTGCCAGCAGTTCGTTTGACAGGTTTTCCTACGAGCAGTACTTC. It specifies CASSSFDRFSYEQYF. This rearrangement joins TRBV28 to TRBJ2-7; D is perhaps TRBD1 (6 bases). CDR3 length: 15 amino acids. Trimming removed 4 bases from V and 1 base from J, with 14 bases in between. The V gene's germline CDR1 is MDHEN and CDR2 SYDVKM.

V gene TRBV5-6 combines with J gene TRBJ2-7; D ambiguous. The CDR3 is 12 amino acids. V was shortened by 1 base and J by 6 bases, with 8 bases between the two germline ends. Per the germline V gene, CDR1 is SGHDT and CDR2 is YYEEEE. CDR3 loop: CASSLSFLEQYF. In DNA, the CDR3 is TGTGCCAGCAGCTTGTCGTTCCTCGAGCAGTACTTC.